The 17 T cell receptor beta chains below were found in one sample sequenced in a study of blood T cell repertoires in COVID-19. Profiled with immunoSEQ multiplex PCR; TCRdb holds only in-frame clones, not every one. The sample lists about 140,000 clones; 70% to 80% were seen once. Sequencing was carried out using peripheral blood. The receptors stem from a woman at least 80 years old with active or convalescent COVID-19.

The table lists this clone with a count of one. V usage is TRBV5-1 and J usage is TRBJ2-7, with TRBD1 matching over 10 bases. CDR3 length: 14 residues. After removal of 1 base from V and 4 bases from J, the junction contained 2 bases not matched to a gene. CDR1 and CDR2 from the germline V gene are SGHRS and YFSETQ. The CDR3 protein is CASSLPGQGYEQYF. CDR3 nucleotides: TGCGCCAGCAGCTTGCCGGGACAGGGGTACGAGCAGTACTTC.

This clone appeared a single time. V gene TRBV6-1 combines with J gene TRBJ1-2, with 8 bases fitting TRBD1. V shed 2 bases, J shed 7 bases, and the junction held 9 bases outside the gene matches. The CDR3 is 15 residues long. The V gene's germline CDR1 is MNHNS and CDR2 SASEGT. CDR3 residues: CASSESSRGRSGYTF. CDR3 DNA: TGTGCCAGCAGTGAATCCTCCAGGGGGCGATCTGGCTACACCTTC.

The chain is built from TRBV19 and TRBJ2-6; D unclear. V was trimmed by 2 bases and J by 4 bases, leaving 12 bases between them. Germline V gives CDR1 LNHDA, CDR2 SQIVND (reference sequence). The CDR3 is made up of 16 amino acids. The CDR3 DNA reads TGTGCCAGTAGTATACTCCCGGGTGCCGGGGCCAACGTCCTGACTTTC. As protein: CASSILPGAGANVLTF.

The J gene is TRBJ2-3, the V gene TRBV5-1, with TRBD1 matching 7 bases. Germline loops: CDR1 SGHRS, CDR2 YFSETQ. With V trimmed by 7 bases and J by 2 bases, 10 bases remained unmatched. This CDR3 has 15 residues. In nucleotides, the CDR3 is TGCGCCAGCGCTCTGGACAGGCCCTTCACAGATACGCAGTATTTT. Protein product: CASALDRPFTDTQYF.

This clone is a singleton in its sample. The CDR3 region has the DNA TGTGCCAGCAGCTTTAGCCTCGGGACTCCCGGGACGGGGGCCAACGTCCTGACTTTC. This translates into CASSFSLGTPGTGANVLTF. The chain links TRBV13 to TRBJ2-6, with D possibly TRBD2 on 6 matching bases. The CDR3 contains 19 residues. Germline values: CDR1 PRHDT, CDR2 FYEKMQ (reference sequence). V lost 3 bases, J lost 4 bases, and 22 bases lay in between.

This sequence joins TRBV19 and TRBJ1-5; the match to TRBD1 covers 10 bases. V shed 7 bases and J 5 bases; nucleotides not matched to a gene: 11. Per germline, CDR1 LNHDA and CDR2 SQIVND (reference sequence). The CDR3 length is 16 residues. CDR3 coding DNA: TGTGCCAGTATTCGCCTGGGGACAGGGGATCATCAGCCCCAGCATTTT. Encoded protein: CASIRLGTGDHQPQHF.

The chain has TRBV10-1 and TRBJ2-7, with D perhaps TRBD2 (7 bases). Germline CDR1 reads WNHNN; CDR2 reads SYGVQD (reference sequence). The CDR3 is made up of 15 amino acids. V was trimmed by 3 bases and J by 0 bases, leaving 12 bases between them. The CDR3 is CASSDAGAGSYEQYF. The CDR3 nucleotides are TGCGCCAGCAGTGACGCGGGGGCTGGCTCCTACGAGCAGTACTTC.

The V gene is TRBV19, the J gene TRBJ1-5; D gene uncertain. Germline V lookup: CDR1 LNHDA, CDR2 SQIVND (reference sequence). V shed 2 bases and J shed 3 bases, with 5 bases lying between them. The CDR3 is 13 residues long. This CDR3 reads CASSIRDNQPQHF. The CDR3 DNA follows: TGTGCCAGTAGTATAAGAGACAATCAGCCCCAGCATTTT.

The V and J genes are TRBV30 and TRBJ1-1; TRBD1 agrees at 7 bases. J was trimmed by 2 bases and V by 5 bases; bases with no gene match: 5. The CDR3 totals 13 residues. Germline V gene data show CDR1 as GTSNPN and CDR2 as SVGIG (reference sequence). The CDR3 here is CAWLGQQNTEAFF. CDR3 DNA: TGTGCCTGGTTGGGACAGCAAAACACTGAAGCTTTCTTT. The full variable domain, rest sourced from reference TRBV30 and TRBJ1-1, is SQTIHQWPATLVQPVGSPLSLECTVEGTSNPNLYWYRQAAGRGLQLLFYSVGIGQISSEVPQNLSASRPQDRQFILSSKKLLLSDSGFYLCAWLGQQNTEAFFGQGTRLTVV.

The chain combines TRBV6-4 with TRBJ2-3, with 10 bases identical to TRBD2. CDR1 is MRHNA, CDR2 SNTAGT, per germline. This CDR3 is built from 15 residues. Trimming took 6 bases from V and 0 from J; bases not matched to a gene: 3. CDR3 bases: TGTGCCAGCAGACTACTAGCGGGGAGCACAGATACGCAGTATTTT. This sequence encodes CASRLLAGSTDTQYF.

Comment on this clone: Germline and junction disagree at one end, which may indicate a read error. The CDR3 here is CASSLGQGMGNEQFF. The CDR3 nucleotides are TGTGCTAGCAGCTTGGGGCAGGGGATGGGCAATGAGCAGTTCTTC. The chain is built from TRBV7-7 and TRBJ2-1, with D possibly TRBD1 on 6 matching bases. Germline V gene data show CDR1 as SSHAT and CDR2 as FNYEAQ (reference sequence). CDR3 length: 15 residues.

This clone was counted only a few times. CDR3 sequence reads: CASSQDPGLAGGPAQAGAQYF. DNA for the CDR3: TGTGCCAGCAGCCAAGATCCGGGGCTAGCGGGGGGGCCGGCCCAGGCGGGGGCCCAGTACTTC. The chain links TRBV3-1 (or the pseudogene TRBV3-2) to TRBJ2-5; 12 bases line up with TRBD2. CDR3 size: 21 residues. V gave up 0 bases and J gave up 9 bases; unmatched junction bases: 23. The germline V gene has CDR1 LGHDT and CDR2 YNNKEL (reference sequence).

This rearrangement joins TRBV7-8 to TRBJ2-3; the D is unclear. Germline values: CDR1 SGHVS, CDR2 FQNEAQ. The V end lost 0 bases, the J end lost 1 base, and 8 bases lay between the germline ends. The CDR3 has 15 residues. CDR3 sequence reads: CASSLAPGRTDTQYF. The CDR3 bases are TGTGCCAGCAGCTTAGCGCCCGGTCGCACAGATACGCAGTATTTT. Using reference TRBV7-8 and TRBJ2-3 for the parts outside the CDR3, the full variable domain is GAGVSQSPRYKVAKRGQDVALRCDPISGHVSLFWYQQALGQGPEFLTYFQNEAQLDKSGLPSDRFFAERPEGSVSTLKIQRTQQEDSAVYLCASSLAPGRTDTQYFGPGTRLTVL.

The chain joins TRBV19 to TRBJ1-4; weak D call: TRBD1 (5 bases). The ends were cut back, 6 bases at V and 7 bases at J, with 15 bases in the middle. The germline V gene has CDR1 LNHDA and CDR2 SQIVND (reference sequence). This CDR3 region has 14 residues. The CDR3 DNA reads TGTGCCAGTAGCACTGGTCAGGGTCCTGAAAAACTGTTTTTT. It translates to CASSTGQGPEKLFF.

The V call is TRBV5-5, the J call TRBJ2-3; no reliable D call. Germline CDR1 and CDR2: SGHKS and YYEKEE (reference sequence). This CDR3 has 17 amino acids. With 1 base removed from V and 3 bases from J, the gap between germline ends came to 18 bases. CDR3 protein: CASSLIFGFSGTDTQYF. CDR3 in DNA: TGTGCCAGCAGCTTGATATTTGGGTTTTCGGGTACAGATACGCAGTATTTT.

The gene calls are TRBV7-9 and TRBJ2-1, with 9 bases aligning to TRBD2. V lost 8 bases, J lost 0 bases, and 5 bases stayed unmatched. This CDR3 is 15 amino acids long. Germline V CDR1 and CDR2: SEHNR, FQNEAQ (reference sequence). The CDR3 protein is CASAGGGGSYNEQFF. Written as DNA, the CDR3 is TGTGCCAGCGCTGGCGGGGGGGGCTCCTACAATGAGCAGTTCTTC.

The chain has TRBV19 and TRBJ2-1, with 9 bases fitting TRBD1. V lost 3 bases to trimming and J lost 7 bases; unmatched junction nucleotides: 7. This CDR3 contains 15 residues. In germline, CDR1 is LNHDA, CDR2 SQIVND (reference sequence). CDR3 in DNA: TGTGCCAGTAGTATCCCCAAAGGACAGGGGAATGAGCAGTTCTTC. This codes for CASSIPKGQGNEQFF.